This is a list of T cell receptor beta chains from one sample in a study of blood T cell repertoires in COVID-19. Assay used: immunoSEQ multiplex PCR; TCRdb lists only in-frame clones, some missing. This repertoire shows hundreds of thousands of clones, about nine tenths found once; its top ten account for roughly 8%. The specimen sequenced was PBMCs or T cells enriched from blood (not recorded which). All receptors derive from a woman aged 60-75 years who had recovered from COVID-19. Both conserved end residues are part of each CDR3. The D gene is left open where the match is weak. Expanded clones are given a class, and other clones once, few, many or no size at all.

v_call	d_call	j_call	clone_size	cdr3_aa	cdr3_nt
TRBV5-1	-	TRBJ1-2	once	CASSYDTYGYTF	TGCGCCAGCAGCTACGACACGTATGGCTACACCTTC
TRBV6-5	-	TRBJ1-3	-	CASSYSAGRGNTIYF	TGTGCCAGCAGTTACTCGGCAGGGCGCGGAAACACCATATATTTT
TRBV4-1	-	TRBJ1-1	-	CASSQRRGSGTEAFF	TGCGCCAGCAGTCAACGCCGGGGTTCGGGGACTGAAGCTTTCTTT
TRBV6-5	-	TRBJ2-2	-	CASTRMRFTGELFF	TGTGCCAGCACTCGGATGAGGTTCACCGGGGAGCTGTTTTTT
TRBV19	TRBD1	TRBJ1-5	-	CASSEGANQPQHF	TGTGCCAGTAGTGAGGGGGCAAATCAGCCCCAGCATTTT
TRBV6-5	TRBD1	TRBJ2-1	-	CASTQPGQSFDEQFF	TGTGCCAGCACCCAACCGGGACAGTCGTTCGATGAGCAGTTCTTC
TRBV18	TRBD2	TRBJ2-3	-	CASSPRSERGDTQYF	TGTGCCAGCTCACCACGATCCGAGCGGGGGGATACGCAGTATTTT
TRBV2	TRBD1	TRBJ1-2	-	CASSPQTGGNYGYTF	TGTGCCAGCAGTCCACAGACAGGGGGAAACTATGGCTACACCTTC
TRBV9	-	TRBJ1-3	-	CASSASVSGNTIYF	TGTGCCAGCAGCGCATCAGTCTCTGGAAACACCATATATTTT
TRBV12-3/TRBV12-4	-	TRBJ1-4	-	CASSGATNEKLFF	TGTGCCAGCTCGGGAGCAACTAATGAAAAACTGTTTTTT
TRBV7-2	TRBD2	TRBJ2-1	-	CASSKTSGGASEQFF	TGTGCCAGCAGCAAGACTAGCGGGGGGGCGAGTGAGCAGTTCTTC
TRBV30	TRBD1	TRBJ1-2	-	CAWIADRAGYGYTF	TGTGCCTGGATTGCTGACAGGGCCGGCTATGGCTACACCTTC
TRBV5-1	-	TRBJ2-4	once	CASSLWGVENIQYF	TGCGCCAGCAGCTTGTGGGGGGTGGAAAACATTCAGTACTTC
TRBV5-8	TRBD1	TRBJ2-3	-	CASSLGQGATDTQYF	TGTGCCAGCAGCTTGGGACAGGGGGCCACAGATACGCAGTATTTT
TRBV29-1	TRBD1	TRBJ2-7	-	CSVGNWTGVYEQYF	TGCAGCGTTGGTAATTGGACAGGTGTATACGAGCAGTACTTC
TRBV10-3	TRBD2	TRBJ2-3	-	CAISVRGAPDTQYF	TGTGCCATCAGTGTGCGGGGGGCCCCAGATACGCAGTATTTT
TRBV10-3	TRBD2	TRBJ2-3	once	CAISESIIVLAATDTQYF	TGTGCCATCAGTGAGTCGATAATTGTGCTAGCGGCCACAGATACGCAGTATTTT
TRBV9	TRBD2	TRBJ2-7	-	CASSPWGGGADEQYF	TGTGCCAGCAGCCCGTGGGGGGGAGGCGCGGACGAGCAGTACTTC
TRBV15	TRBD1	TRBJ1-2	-	CATSRDGLAAGGHVEDGYTF	TGTGCCACCAGCAGAGATGGGTTGGCGGCAGGGGGGCATGTAGAGGATGGCTACACCTTC
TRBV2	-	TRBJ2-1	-	CASRTTGTYNEQFF	TGTGCCAGCAGAACGACAGGAACCTACAATGAGCAGTTCTTC
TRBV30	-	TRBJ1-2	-	CAWSHGENYGYTF	TGTGCCTGGAGTCACGGGGAAAACTATGGCTACACCTTC
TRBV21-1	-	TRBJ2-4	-	CASSKAWTGETKNIQYF	TGTGCCAGCAGCAAAGCATGGACTGGGGAAACCAAAAACATTCAGTACTTC
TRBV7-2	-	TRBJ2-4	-	CASSKTVGGSLAKNIQYF	TGTGCCAGCAGCAAGACGGTAGGAGGGTCACTAGCCAAAAACATTCAGTACTTC
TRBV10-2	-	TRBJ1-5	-	CASSETGWSNQPQHF	TGCGCCAGCAGTGAAACAGGGTGGAGCAATCAGCCCCAGCATTTT
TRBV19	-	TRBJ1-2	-	CASRPEQPYGYTF	TGTGCCAGTAGGCCTGAACAGCCATATGGCTACACCTTC
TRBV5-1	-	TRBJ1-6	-	CASSAGLNSPLHF	TGCGCCAGCAGCGCCGGGTTGAATTCACCCCTCCACTTT
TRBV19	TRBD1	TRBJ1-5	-	CASSIVAGGNQPQHF	TGTGCCAGTAGTATAGTCGCAGGGGGAAATCAGCCCCAGCATTTT
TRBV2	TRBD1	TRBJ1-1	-	CASGQGANTEAFF	TGTGCCAGTGGACAGGGGGCGAACACTGAAGCTTTCTTT
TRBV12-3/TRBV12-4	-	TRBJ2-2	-	CASSWESGELFF	TGTGCCAGCAGTTGGGAGTCCGGGGAGCTGTTTTTT
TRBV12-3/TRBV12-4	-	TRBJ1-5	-	CASSSEERQPQHF	TGTGCCAGCAGTTCCGAAGAGAGGCAACCCCAGCATTTT
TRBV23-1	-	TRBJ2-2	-	CASSQSRGKNRDAGELFF	TGCGCCAGCAGTCAATCACGGGGGAAAAACCGGGATGCCGGGGAGCTGTTTTTT
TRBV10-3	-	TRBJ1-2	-	CAISEAIGENYGYTF	TGTGCCATCAGTGAAGCGATAGGCGAGAACTATGGCTACACCTTC
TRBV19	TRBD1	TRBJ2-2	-	CASSGGQVLFF	TGTGCCAGTAGTGGGGGACAGGTTTTATTTTTT
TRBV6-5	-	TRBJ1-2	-	CATKLGQGNYGYTF	TGTGCCACCAAACTGGGGCAGGGAAACTATGGCTACACCTTC
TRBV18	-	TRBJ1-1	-	CASSPRAGWMNTEAFF	TGTGCCAGCTCACCTCGGGCAGGGTGGATGAACACTGAAGCTTTCTTT
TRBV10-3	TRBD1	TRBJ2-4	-	CATTGVGNIQYF	TGTGCCACGACAGGGGTGGGAAACATTCAGTACTTC
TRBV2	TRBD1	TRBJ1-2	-	CASSERDRADYGYTF	TGTGCCAGCAGTGAAAGAGACAGGGCGGACTATGGCTACACCTTC
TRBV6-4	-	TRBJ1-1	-	CASSESPGLDTEAFF	TGTGCCAGCAGTGAATCCCCAGGGTTGGACACTGAAGCTTTCTTT
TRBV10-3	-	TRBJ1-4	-	CAISEASPFATNEKLFF	TGTGCCATCAGTGAGGCGAGTCCTTTTGCAACTAATGAAAAACTGTTTTTT
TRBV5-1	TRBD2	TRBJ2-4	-	CASSPGEGREYF	TGCGCCAGCAGCCCTGGGGAGGGGAGGGAATACTTC
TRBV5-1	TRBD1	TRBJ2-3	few	CASTFGQGEIDTQYF	TGCGCCAGCACCTTCGGACAGGGAGAAATAGATACGCAGTATTTT
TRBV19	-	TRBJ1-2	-	CASSIMTATNYGYTF	TGTGCCAGTAGTATTATGACAGCCACAAACTATGGCTACACCTTC
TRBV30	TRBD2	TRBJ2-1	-	CAWAGGPDEQFF	TGTGCCTGGGCGGGGGGGCCCGATGAGCAGTTCTTC
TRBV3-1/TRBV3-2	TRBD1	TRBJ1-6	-	CASSHGTGGNSPLHF	TGTGCCAGCAGCCATGGGACAGGGGGCAATTCACCCCTCCACTTT
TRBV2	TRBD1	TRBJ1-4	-	CASSSYRGANEKLFF	TGTGCCAGCAGCTCCTACAGGGGTGCTAATGAAAAACTGTTTTTT
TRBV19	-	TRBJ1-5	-	CASSIEGGWSNQPQHF	TGTGCCAGTAGTATAGAGGGAGGGTGGAGCAATCAGCCCCAGCATTTT
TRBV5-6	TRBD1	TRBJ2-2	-	CASSRRQGAKTGELFF	TGTGCCAGCAGCCGGCGGCAGGGGGCTAAGACCGGGGAGCTGTTTTTT
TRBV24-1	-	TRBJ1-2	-	CATSDSPPGAVEGYTF	TGTGCCACCAGTGATTCCCCACCAGGGGCCGTGGAGGGCTACACCTTC
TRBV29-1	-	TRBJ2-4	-	CSVTEQLVWNIQYF	TGCAGCGTGACGGAACAGCTCGTTTGGAACATTCAGTACTTC
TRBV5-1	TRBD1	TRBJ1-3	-	CASSLLQGDGNTIYF	TGCGCCAGCAGCTTACTTCAGGGGGATGGAAACACCATATATTTT
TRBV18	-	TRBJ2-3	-	CASSPPVTDTQYF	TGTGCCAGCTCACCACCCGTCACAGATACGCAGTATTTT
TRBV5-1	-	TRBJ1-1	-	CASKVGGLNTEAFF	TGCGCCAGCAAAGTAGGAGGTCTGAACACTGAAGCTTTCTTT
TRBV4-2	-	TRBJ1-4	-	CASSQEGGGAREKLFF	TGTGCCAGCAGCCAAGAGGGCGGGGGCGCGCGTGAAAAACTGTTTTTT
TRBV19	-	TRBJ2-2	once	CASSTPTGTFRNTGELFF	TGTGCCAGTAGTACCCCGACAGGGACTTTTAGGAACACCGGGGAGCTGTTTTTT
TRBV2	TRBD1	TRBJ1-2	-	CASSTTGAPNYGYTF	TGTGCCAGCAGTACGACAGGGGCGCCTAACTATGGCTACACCTTC
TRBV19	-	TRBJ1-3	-	CASIEGGSLGNTIYF	TGTGCCAGTATTGAGGGGGGGAGCCTCGGAAACACCATATATTTT
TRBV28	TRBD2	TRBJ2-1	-	CASSSPGLADGNEQFF	TGTGCCAGCAGTTCCCCCGGACTAGCGGATGGGAATGAGCAGTTCTTC
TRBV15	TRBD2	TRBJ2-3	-	CATSRGSSGGDTQYF	TGTGCCACCAGCAGAGGGTCTAGCGGGGGAGATACGCAGTATTTT
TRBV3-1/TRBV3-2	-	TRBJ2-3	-	CASSTGIPAGDTQYF	TGTGCCAGCAGCACCGGGATCCCCGCCGGGGATACGCAGTATTTT
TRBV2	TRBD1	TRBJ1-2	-	CASSDRTGHGYTF	TGTGCCAGCAGTGACCGGACAGGCCATGGCTACACCTTC